The entry below gives a single T cell receptor beta chain sequence along with its context. Its specificity is not known. The germline V gene encodes CDR1 SEHNR and CDR2 FQNEAQ (reference sequence). This CDR3 region has 10 residues. Trimming removed 2 bases from V and 14 bases from J, with 4 bases in between. The data are from a study of cytomegalovirus exposure and HLA in healthy donors. Study-level points and caveats: An Asian-associated ancestry cluster reportedly showed fewer N-insertions than the approximately 630-donor mean in a later analysis. Through in vitro validation, three CMV-associated chains were shown to be specific for CMV antigens.

PCR involved 60 Vbeta and 13 Jbeta primers. Data came from immunoSEQ multiplex PCR; TCRdb stores just in-frame clones and leaves some out. The repertoire holds some 210,000 clones, with approximately 80% as singletons. The origin of this receptor is a woman in her forties or fifties in good health and CMV-seropositive. The material sequenced was PBMCs. The chain recombines TRBV7-9 with TRBJ1-6; D gene ambiguous. This CDR3 reads CASSLSSLHF. The CDR3 nucleotides read TGTGCCAGCAGCTTATCATCCCTCCACTTT.